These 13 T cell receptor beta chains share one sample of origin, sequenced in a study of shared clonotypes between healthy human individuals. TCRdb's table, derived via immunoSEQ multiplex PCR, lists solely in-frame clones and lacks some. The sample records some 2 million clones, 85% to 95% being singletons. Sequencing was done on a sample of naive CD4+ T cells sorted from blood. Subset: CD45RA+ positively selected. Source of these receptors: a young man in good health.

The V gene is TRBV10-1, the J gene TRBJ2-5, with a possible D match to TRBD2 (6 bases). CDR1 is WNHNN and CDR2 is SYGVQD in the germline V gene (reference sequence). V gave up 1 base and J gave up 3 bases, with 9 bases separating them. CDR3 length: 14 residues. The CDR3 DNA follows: TGCGCCAGCAGTGAGTACGGCGGGGAAGAGACCCAGTACTTC. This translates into CASSEYGGEETQYF.

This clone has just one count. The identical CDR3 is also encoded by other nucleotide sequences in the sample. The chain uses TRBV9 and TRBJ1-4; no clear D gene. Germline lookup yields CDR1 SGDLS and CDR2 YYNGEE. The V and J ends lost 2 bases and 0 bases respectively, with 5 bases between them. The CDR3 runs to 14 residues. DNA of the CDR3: TGTGCCAGCAGCGTGTCGGCAACTAATGAAAAACTGTTTTTT. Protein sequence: CASSVSATNEKLFF.

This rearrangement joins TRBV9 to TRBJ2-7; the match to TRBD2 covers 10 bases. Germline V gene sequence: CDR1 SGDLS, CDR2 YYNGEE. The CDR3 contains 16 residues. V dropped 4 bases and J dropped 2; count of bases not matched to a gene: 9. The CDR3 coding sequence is TGTGCCAGCAGCAACCGACTAGCGGGTTATCCCTACGAGCAGTACTTC. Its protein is CASSNRLAGYPYEQYF.

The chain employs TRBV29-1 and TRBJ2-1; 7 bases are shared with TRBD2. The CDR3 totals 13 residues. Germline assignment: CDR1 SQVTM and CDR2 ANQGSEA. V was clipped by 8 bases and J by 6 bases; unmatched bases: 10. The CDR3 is CSSTGRNTNEQFF. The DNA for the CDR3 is TGCAGCTCGACCGGGAGGAATACCAATGAGCAGTTCTTC.

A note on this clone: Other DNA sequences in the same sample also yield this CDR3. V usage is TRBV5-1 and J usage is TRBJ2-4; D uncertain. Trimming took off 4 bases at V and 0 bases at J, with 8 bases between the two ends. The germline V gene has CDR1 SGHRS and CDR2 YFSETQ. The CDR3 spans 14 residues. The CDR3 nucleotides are TGCGCCAGCAGCCCCGGGCTAGCCAAAAACATTCAGTACTTC. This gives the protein CASSPGLAKNIQYF.

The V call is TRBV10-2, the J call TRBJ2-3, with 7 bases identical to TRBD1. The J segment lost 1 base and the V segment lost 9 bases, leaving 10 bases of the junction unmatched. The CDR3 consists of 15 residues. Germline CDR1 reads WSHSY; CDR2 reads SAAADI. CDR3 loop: CASTIDREGTDTQYF. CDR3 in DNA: TGCGCCAGTACAATTGACAGGGAAGGCACAGATACGCAGTATTTT.

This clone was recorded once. CDR3 DNA sequence: TGCGCCAGCGGGGAACAGGGCACAGATACGCAGTATTTT. This codes for CASGEQGTDTQYF. The chain combines TRBV10-2 with TRBJ2-3; maybe TRBD1 (5 bases). The CDR3 runs 13 residues. CDR1 and CDR2 from the germline V gene are WSHSY and SAAADI. V shed 8 bases and J shed 1 base, with 10 bases lying between them.

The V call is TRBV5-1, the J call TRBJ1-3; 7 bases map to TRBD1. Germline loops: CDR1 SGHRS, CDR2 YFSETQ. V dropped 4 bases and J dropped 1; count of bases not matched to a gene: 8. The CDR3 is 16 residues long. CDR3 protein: CASSQLPQGSGNTIYF. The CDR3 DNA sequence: TGCGCCAGCAGCCAACTCCCACAGGGGTCTGGAAACACCATATATTTT. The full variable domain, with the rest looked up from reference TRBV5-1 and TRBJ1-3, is KAGVTQTPRYLIKTRGQQVTLSCSPISGHRSVSWYQQTPGQGLQFLFEYFSETQRNKGNFPGRFSGRQFSNSRSEMNVSTLELGDSALYLCASSQLPQGSGNTIYFGEGSWLTVV.

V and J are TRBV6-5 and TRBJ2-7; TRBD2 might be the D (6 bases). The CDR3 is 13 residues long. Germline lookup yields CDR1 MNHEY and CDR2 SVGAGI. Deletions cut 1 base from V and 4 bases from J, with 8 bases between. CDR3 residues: CASSYLRGYEQYF. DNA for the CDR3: TGTGCCAGCAGTTACTTGCGGGGTTACGAGCAGTACTTC.

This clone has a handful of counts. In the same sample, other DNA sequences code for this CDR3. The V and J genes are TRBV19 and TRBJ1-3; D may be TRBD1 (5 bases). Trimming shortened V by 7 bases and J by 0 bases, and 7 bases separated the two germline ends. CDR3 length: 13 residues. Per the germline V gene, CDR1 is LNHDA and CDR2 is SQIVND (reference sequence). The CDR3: CASTGLSGNTIYF. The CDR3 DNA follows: TGTGCCAGTACAGGGCTCTCTGGAAACACCATATATTTT.

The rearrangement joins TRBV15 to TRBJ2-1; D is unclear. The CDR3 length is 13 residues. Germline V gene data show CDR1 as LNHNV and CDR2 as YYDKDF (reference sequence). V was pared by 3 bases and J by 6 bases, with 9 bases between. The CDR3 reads CATSSLVRNEQFF. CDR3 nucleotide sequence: TGTGCCACCAGCAGTCTAGTCCGCAATGAGCAGTTCTTC.

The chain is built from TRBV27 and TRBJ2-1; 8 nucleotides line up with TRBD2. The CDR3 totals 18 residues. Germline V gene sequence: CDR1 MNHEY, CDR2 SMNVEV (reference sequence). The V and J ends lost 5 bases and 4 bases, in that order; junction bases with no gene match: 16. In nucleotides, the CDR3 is TGTGCCAGCAGTCTCAACCTTCTTAGCGGGAAGAAATACAATGAGCAGTTCTTC. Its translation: CASSLNLLSGKKYNEQFF.

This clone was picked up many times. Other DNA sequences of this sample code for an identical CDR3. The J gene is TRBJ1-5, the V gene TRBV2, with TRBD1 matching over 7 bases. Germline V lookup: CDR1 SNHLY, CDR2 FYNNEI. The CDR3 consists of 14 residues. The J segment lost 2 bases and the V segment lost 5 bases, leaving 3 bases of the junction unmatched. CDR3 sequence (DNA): TGTGCCAGCAGTCCTGGACAGGGCAATCAGCCCCAGCATTTT. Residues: CASSPGQGNQPQHF.